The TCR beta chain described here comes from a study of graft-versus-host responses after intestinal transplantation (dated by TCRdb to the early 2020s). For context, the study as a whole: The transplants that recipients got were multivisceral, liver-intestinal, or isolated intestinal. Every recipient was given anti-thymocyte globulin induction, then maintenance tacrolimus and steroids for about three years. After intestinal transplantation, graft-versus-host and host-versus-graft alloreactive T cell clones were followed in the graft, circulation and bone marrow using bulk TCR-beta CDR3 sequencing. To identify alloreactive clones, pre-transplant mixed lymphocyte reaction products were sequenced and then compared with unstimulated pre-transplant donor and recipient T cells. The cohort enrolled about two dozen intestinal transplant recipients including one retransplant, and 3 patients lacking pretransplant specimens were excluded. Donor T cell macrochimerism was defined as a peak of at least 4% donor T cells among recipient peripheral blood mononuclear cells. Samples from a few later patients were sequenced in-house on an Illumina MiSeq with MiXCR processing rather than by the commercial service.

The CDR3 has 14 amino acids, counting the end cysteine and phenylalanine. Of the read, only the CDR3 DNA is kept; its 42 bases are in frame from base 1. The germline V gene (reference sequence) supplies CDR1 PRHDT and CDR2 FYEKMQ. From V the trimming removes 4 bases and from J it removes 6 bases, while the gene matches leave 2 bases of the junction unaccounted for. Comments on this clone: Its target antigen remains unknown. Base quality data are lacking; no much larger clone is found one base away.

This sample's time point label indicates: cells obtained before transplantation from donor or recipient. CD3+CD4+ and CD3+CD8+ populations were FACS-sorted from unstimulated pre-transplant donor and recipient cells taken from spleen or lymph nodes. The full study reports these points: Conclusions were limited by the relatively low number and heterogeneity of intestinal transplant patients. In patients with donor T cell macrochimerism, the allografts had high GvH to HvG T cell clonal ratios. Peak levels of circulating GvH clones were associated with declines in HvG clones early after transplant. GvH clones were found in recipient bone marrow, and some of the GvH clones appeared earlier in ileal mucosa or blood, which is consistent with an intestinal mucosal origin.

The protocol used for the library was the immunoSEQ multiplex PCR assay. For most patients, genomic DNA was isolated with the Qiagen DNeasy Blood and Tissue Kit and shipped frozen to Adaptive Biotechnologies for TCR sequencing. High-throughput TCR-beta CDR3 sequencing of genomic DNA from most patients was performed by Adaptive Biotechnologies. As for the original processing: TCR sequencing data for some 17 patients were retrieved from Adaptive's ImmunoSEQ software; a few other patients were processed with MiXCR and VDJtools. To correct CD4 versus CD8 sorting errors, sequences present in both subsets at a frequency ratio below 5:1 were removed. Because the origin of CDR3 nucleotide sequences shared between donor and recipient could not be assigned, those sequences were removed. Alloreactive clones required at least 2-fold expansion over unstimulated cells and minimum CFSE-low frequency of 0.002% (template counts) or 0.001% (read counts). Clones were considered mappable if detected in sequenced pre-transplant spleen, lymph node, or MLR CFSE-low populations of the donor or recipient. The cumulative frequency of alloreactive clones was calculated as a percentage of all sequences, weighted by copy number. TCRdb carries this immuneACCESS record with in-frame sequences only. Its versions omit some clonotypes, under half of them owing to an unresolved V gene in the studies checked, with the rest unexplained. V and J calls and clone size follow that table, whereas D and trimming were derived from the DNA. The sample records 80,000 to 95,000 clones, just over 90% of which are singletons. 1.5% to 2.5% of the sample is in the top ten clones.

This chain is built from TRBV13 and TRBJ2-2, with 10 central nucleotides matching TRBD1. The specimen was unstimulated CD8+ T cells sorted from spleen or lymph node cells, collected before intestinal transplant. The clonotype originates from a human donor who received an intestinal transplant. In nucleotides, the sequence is TGTGCCAGCAGCTCAGACAGGGGGCCCGGGGAGCTGTTTTTT. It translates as CASSSDRGPGELFF.